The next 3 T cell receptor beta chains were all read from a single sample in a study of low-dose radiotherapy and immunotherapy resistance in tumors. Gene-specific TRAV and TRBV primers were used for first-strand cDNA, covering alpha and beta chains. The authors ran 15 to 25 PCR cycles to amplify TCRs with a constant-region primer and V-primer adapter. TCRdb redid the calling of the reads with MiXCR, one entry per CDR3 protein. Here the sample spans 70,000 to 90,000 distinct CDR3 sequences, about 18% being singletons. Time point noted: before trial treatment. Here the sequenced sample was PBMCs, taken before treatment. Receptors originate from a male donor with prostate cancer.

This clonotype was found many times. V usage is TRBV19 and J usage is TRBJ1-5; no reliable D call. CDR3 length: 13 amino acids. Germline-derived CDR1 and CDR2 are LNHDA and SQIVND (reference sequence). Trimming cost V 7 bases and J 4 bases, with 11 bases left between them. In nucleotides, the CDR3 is TGTGCCAGTACCCTGACGGGTAATCAGCCCCAGCATTTT. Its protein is CASTLTGNQPQHF.

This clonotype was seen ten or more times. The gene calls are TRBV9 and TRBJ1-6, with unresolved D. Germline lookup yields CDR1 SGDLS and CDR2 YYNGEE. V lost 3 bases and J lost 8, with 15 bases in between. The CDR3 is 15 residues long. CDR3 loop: CASSARPVGDSPLHF. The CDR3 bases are TGTGCCAGCAGCGCCAGACCGGTTGGGGATTCACCCCTCCACTTT.

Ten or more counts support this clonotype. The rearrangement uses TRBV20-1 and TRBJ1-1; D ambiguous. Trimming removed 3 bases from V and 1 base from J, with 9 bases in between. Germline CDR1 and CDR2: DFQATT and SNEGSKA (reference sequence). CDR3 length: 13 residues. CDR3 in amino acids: CSARELGNTEAFF. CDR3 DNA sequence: TGCAGTGCTAGGGAGTTGGGGAACACTGAAGCTTTCTTT.